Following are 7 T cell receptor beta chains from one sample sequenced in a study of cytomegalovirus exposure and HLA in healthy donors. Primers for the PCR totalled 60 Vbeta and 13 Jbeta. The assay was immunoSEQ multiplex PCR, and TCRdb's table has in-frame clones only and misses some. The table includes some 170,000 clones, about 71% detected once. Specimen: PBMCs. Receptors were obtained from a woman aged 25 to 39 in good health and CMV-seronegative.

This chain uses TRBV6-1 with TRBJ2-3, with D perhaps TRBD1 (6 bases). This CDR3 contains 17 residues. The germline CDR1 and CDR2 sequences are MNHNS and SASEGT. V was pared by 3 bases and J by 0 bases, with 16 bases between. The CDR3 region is CASSDPTGRTSTDTQYF. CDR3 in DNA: TGTGCCAGCAGTGACCCAACAGGGCGAACTAGCACAGATACGCAGTATTTT.

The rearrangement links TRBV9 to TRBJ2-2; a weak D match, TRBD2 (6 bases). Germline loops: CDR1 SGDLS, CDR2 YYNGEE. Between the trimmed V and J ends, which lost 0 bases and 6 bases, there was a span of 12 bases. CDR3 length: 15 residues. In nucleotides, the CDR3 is TGTGCCAGCAGCGTAGGCGGGATAGCGTCCGGGGAGCTGTTTTTT. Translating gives CASSVGGIASGELFF. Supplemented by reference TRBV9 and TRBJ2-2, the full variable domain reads DSGVTQTPKHLITATGQRVTLRCSPRSGDLSVYWYQQSLDQGLQFLIQYYNGEERAKGNILERFSAQQFPDLHSELNLSSLELGDSALYFCASSVGGIASGELFFGEGSRLTVL.

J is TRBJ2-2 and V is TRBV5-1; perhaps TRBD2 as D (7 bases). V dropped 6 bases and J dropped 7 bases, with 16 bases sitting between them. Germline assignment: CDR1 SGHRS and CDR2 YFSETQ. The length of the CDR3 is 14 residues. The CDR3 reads CASNLGGRGGELFF. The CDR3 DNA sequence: TGCGCCAGCAATTTGGGGGGGCGCGGCGGGGAGCTGTTTTTT.

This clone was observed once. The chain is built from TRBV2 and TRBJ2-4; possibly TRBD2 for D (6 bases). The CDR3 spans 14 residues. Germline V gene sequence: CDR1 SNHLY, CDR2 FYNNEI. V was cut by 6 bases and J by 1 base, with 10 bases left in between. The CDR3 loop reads CASRGTFAKNIQYF. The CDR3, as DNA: TGTGCCAGCAGAGGGACTTTTGCCAAAAACATTCAGTACTTC.

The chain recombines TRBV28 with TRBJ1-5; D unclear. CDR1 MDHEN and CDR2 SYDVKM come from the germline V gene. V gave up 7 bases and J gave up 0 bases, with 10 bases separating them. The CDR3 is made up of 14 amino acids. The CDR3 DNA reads TGTGCCAGCAACGGCGGGTATAGCAATCAGCCCCAGCATTTT. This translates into CASNGGYSNQPQHF. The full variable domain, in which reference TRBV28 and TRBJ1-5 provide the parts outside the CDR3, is DVKVTQSSRYLVKRTGEKVFLECVQDMDHENMFWYRQDPGLGLRLIYFSYDVKMKEKGDIPEGYSVSREKKERFSLILESASTNQTSMYLCASNGGYSNQPQHFGDGTRLSIL.

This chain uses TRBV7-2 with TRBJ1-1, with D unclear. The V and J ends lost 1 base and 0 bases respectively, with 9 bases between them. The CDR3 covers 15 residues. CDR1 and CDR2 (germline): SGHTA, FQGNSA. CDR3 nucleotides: TGTGCCAGCAGCTTAGGTGTGCACATGAACACTGAAGCTTTCTTT. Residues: CASSLGVHMNTEAFF.

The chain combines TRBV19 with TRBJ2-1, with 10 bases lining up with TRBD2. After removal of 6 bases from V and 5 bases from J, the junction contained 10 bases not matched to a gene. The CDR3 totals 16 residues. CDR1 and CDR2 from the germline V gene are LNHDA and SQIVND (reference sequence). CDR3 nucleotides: TGTGCCAGTAGCTATTGGACTAGCGGACTAAACAATGAGCAGTTCTTC. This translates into CASSYWTSGLNNEQFF.